A single sample is the source of the 30 T cell receptor beta chains below, sequenced in a study of CD8 T cells in Susac syndrome. Random hexamers were used to reverse transcribe the RNA input (roughly 0.5 to 1 ug). TCRdb ran MiXCR on the immunoSEQ multiplex PCR reads and lists one entry per CDR3 protein. The data hold about 150,000 distinct CDR3 sequences, with approximately 95% observed a single time. The sample consisted of CD4+ T cells from PBMCs. These receptors were taken from a human donor with Susac syndrome.

V is TRBV3-1 and J is TRBJ1-6; 8 nucleotides align to TRBD1. Looked up from germline, CDR1 is LGHDT and CDR2 is YNNKEL (reference sequence). The CDR3 covers 15 residues. V shed 6 bases and J 7 bases; nucleotides not matched to a gene: 8. The chain's CDR3 is CASSPRDRGNSPLHF. In nucleotides, the CDR3 is TGTGCCAGCAGTCCTAGAGACAGGGGCAATTCACCCCTCCACTTT.

The chain joins TRBV20-1 to TRBJ2-3, with D perhaps TRBD2 (6 bases). The CDR3 length is 14 residues. Germline CDR1 and CDR2: DFQATT and SNEGSKA (reference sequence). V lost 6 bases and J 2 bases, leaving 15 bases between the germline ends. The CDR3 sequence is CSAKVGGSTDTQYF. In DNA, the CDR3 is TGCAGTGCCAAGGTTGGGGGGTCCACAGATACGCAGTATTTT.

This chain uses TRBV20-1 with TRBJ2-5; 7 bases map to TRBD1. Per germline, CDR1 DFQATT and CDR2 SNEGSKA (reference sequence). The CDR3 is 15 residues long. Unmatched junction bases numbered 9, after V lost 1 base and J lost 4 bases. The CDR3 bases are TGCAGTGCTAGAGGGCCAGGGGGTCGTACAGAGACCCAGTACTTC. Translating it yields CSARGPGGRTETQYF.

This clonotype was seen just once. This chain joins TRBV9 and TRBJ2-3; no clear D gene. Trimming stripped 4 bases from V and 6 bases from J, with 12 bases between. This CDR3 is 13 amino acids long. Germline V gives CDR1 SGDLS, CDR2 YYNGEE. CDR3 DNA: TGTGCCAGCAGCTCCCGACGGTTTGATACGCAGTATTTT. It specifies CASSSRRFDTQYF.

DNA for the CDR3: TGTGCCACCAGTGGGGCAGGGGGAGATACGCAGTATTTT. Translated, it gives CATSGAGGDTQYF. V is TRBV24-1 and J is TRBJ2-3; TRBD1 matches at 7 bases. The CDR3 is 13 amino acids. Germline V gene data show CDR1 as KGHDR and CDR2 as SFDVKD. The V segment lost 5 bases and the J segment 5 bases; nucleotides outside the gene matches: 3.

This chain connects TRBV4-2 to TRBJ2-1, with D possibly TRBD2 on 5 matching bases. The CDR3 extends over 14 amino acids. The germline gives CDR1 LGHNA, CDR2 YNFKEQ. V was trimmed by 0 bases and J by 5 bases, leaving 8 bases between them. For the CDR3, the DNA is TGTGCCAGCAGCCAAGATTCGGGGAACAATGAGCAGTTCTTC. Translating gives CASSQDSGNNEQFF.

The J gene is TRBJ1-4, the V gene TRBV20-1; D is uncertain. The CDR3 has 13 residues. V was shortened by 2 bases and J by 3 bases, with 7 bases between the two germline ends. Germline values: CDR1 DFQATT, CDR2 SNEGSKA (reference sequence). CDR3 amino acids: CSARSVANEKLFF. In DNA, the CDR3 is TGCAGTGCTAGATCCGTAGCTAATGAAAAACTGTTTTTT.

The chain joins TRBV4-2 to TRBJ1-5; 8 bases are shared with TRBD1. The CDR3 sequence is 17 residues long. V shed 1 base, J shed 1 base, and the junction held 6 bases outside the gene matches. Germline V gene data show CDR1 as LGHNA and CDR2 as YNFKEQ. In DNA form, the CDR3 reads TGTGCCAGCAGCCAAGCACGGGGACAGGACAGCAATCAGCCCCAGCATTTT. Translating it yields CASSQARGQDSNQPQHF.

The chain is built from TRBV3-1 and TRBJ2-7; 11 bases agree with TRBD2. V shed 6 bases and J 2 bases; nucleotides not matched to a gene: 6. The CDR3 loop spans 15 amino acids. Germline CDR1 and CDR2: LGHDT and YNNKEL (reference sequence). The CDR3 DNA reads TGTGCCAGCAGTCGACTAGCGGGGAGCCCCTACGAGCAGTACTTC. Translating it yields CASSRLAGSPYEQYF.

CDR3 loop: CASNQGRDSPLHF. CDR3 DNA sequence: TGTGCCAGCAATCAGGGGAGAGATTCACCCCTCCACTTT. This sequence joins TRBV9 and TRBJ1-6, with a weak D call TRBD1 (6 bases). The V gene lost 6 bases and the J gene lost 8 bases, with 12 bases spanning the gap. This CDR3 contains 13 residues. Germline V gene lookup returns CDR1 SGDLS and CDR2 YYNGEE.

The gene calls are TRBV29-1 and TRBJ2-5; D gene unclear. Looked up from germline, CDR1 is SQVTM and CDR2 is ANQGSEA. The CDR3 extends over 11 amino acids. Deletions cut 7 bases from V and 5 bases from J, with 11 bases between. The CDR3 coding sequence is TGCAGCGGCGAAAGGGCGGAGACCCAGTACTTC. This sequence encodes CSGERAETQYF.

The chain couples TRBV6-2 or TRBV6-3 to TRBJ2-7; TRBD2 aligns across 8 bases. The V gene end was trimmed by 6 bases and the J gene end by 6 bases; junction bases not matched to a gene: 4. CDR1 is MNHEY, CDR2 SVGEGT, per germline. This CDR3 has 12 amino acids. CDR3: CASRPSGGEQYF. The CDR3 DNA reads TGTGCCAGCAGACCCAGCGGGGGCGAGCAGTACTTC.

V usage is TRBV29-1 and J usage is TRBJ2-7, with 7 positions matching TRBD1. The V and J ends lost 6 bases and 0 bases, in that order; junction bases with no gene match: 8. The CDR3 sequence is 14 residues long. Germline CDR1 and CDR2: SQVTM and ANQGSEA. The CDR3 nucleotides read TGCAGCGTGGCCAAAGGGACAGCCTCCTACGAGCAGTACTTC. It is translated as CSVAKGTASYEQYF.

The V and J genes are TRBV20-1 and TRBJ1-5; tentative D call: TRBD1 (5 bases). Trimming removed 1 base at V and 6 bases at J, with 13 bases between. The CDR3 is made up of 14 amino acids. Germline V gives CDR1 DFQATT, CDR2 SNEGSKA (reference sequence). The CDR3 sequence: CSARGGQEGQPQHF. The CDR3 bases are TGCAGTGCTAGAGGTGGACAAGAAGGTCAGCCCCAGCATTTT.

The chain combines TRBV24-1 with TRBJ2-1, with 11 bases identical to TRBD1. J was trimmed by 7 bases and V by 10 bases; bases with no gene match: 2. The CDR3 is 12 residues long. The germline gives CDR1 KGHDR, CDR2 SFDVKD. CDR3 in DNA: TGTGCCACGGGACAGGGGGAGAATGAGCAGTTCTTC. Translating it yields CATGQGENEQFF.

This chain links TRBV12-3 or TRBV12-4 with TRBJ2-3; D not certain. V was trimmed by 6 bases and J by 11 bases, leaving 12 bases between them. The CDR3 runs 11 residues. The CDR3: CASSLLDEQYF. CDR3 sequence (DNA): TGTGCCAGCAGCCTCCTTGATGAGCAGTATTTT.

The J gene is TRBJ2-3, the V gene TRBV7-9; D is possibly TRBD1 (6 bases). The V end lost 9 bases, the J end lost 1 base, and 11 bases lay between the germline ends. This CDR3 contains 13 residues. The V gene's germline CDR1 is SEHNR and CDR2 FQNEAQ (reference sequence). The CDR3 loop reads CASLNRGTDTQYF. DNA for the CDR3: TGTGCCAGTCTCAACAGGGGCACAGATACGCAGTATTTT.

The chain recombines TRBV15 with TRBJ1-1; D uncertain. Between the trimmed V and J ends, which lost 1 base and 3 bases, there was a span of 9 bases. Germline loops: CDR1 LNHNV, CDR2 YYDKDF (reference sequence). The CDR3 extends over 14 amino acids. CDR3 sequence (DNA): TGTGCCACCAGCAGAGGTAGAGGTTACACTGAAGCTTTCTTT. Its protein is CATSRGRGYTEAFF.

This chain joins TRBV12-3 or TRBV12-4 and TRBJ2-7; D not resolved. Trimming removed 1 base from V and 4 bases from J, with 8 bases in between. The CDR3 is 13 residues long. The CDR3 is CASSLDFEYEQYF. The CDR3 DNA is TGTGCCAGCAGTTTAGACTTTGAATACGAGCAGTACTTC.

This clonotype was observed a single time. The chain employs TRBV5-6 and TRBJ1-2; D uncertain. The germline V gene has CDR1 SGHDT and CDR2 YYEEEE. This CDR3 is 15 amino acids long. Trimming took off 0 bases at V and 0 bases at J, with 9 bases between the two ends. In nucleotides, the CDR3 is TGTGCCAGCAGCTTGGCGGGAGGTTCTAACTATGGCTACACCTTC. The encoded protein is CASSLAGGSNYGYTF.

The CDR3 is CASSTQTGLNTEAFF. The CDR3 DNA sequence: TGCGCCAGCAGCACCCAGACAGGGTTGAACACTGAAGCTTTCTTT. V usage is TRBV4-3 and J usage is TRBJ1-1; 7 bases match TRBD1. Germline loops: CDR1 LGHNA, CDR2 YSLEER. The length of the CDR3 is 15 residues. V gave up 5 bases and J gave up 0 bases; unmatched junction bases: 6.

This clonotype was seen more than once but under ten times. This chain uses TRBV18 with TRBJ1-5, with 7 bases fitting TRBD1. CDR1 and CDR2 (germline): KGHSH, LQKENI. This CDR3 comprises 13 residues. V shed 4 bases and J 7 bases; nucleotides not matched to a gene: 4. The CDR3 protein is CASSLTGDQPQHF. The CDR3 DNA sequence: TGTGCCAGCTCACTAACAGGGGACCAGCCCCAGCATTTT.

This chain joins TRBV6-6 and TRBJ2-1; 7 positions agree with TRBD1. V lost 4 bases and J lost 6; bases outside the gene matches: 6. The V gene's germline CDR1 is MNHNY and CDR2 SVGAGI (reference sequence). The CDR3 is made up of 14 amino acids. CDR3 sequence (DNA): TGTGCCAGCAGTTTGACAGGGTCCCTCAATGAGCAGTTCTTC. Translated, it gives CASSLTGSLNEQFF.

This clonotype was detected only once. This chain connects TRBV18 to TRBJ1-1; D is ambiguous. Germline-derived CDR1 and CDR2 are KGHSH and LQKENI. This CDR3 region has 14 residues. V lost 0 bases to trimming and J lost 2 bases, with 7 bases between them. The CDR3 is CASSPPGPNTEAFF. CDR3 in DNA: TGTGCCAGCTCACCACCAGGGCCAAACACTGAAGCTTTCTTT.

The rearrangement joins TRBV3-1 to TRBJ2-3, with 7 bases identical to TRBD2. Germline trimming cut 4 bases from V and 1 base from J; bases unmatched to any gene: 5. The CDR3 is 15 residues long. Germline V lookup: CDR1 LGHDT, CDR2 YNNKEL (reference sequence). DNA of the CDR3: TGTGCCAGCAGCCCGACTAGCTTTGGCACAGATACGCAGTATTTT. Translated, it gives CASSPTSFGTDTQYF.

J is TRBJ2-5 and V is TRBV6-4; 7 nucleotides agree with TRBD1. This CDR3 is 13 amino acids long. Germline V gives CDR1 MRHNA, CDR2 SNTAGT. V lost 4 bases and J lost 4; bases outside the gene matches: 3. The CDR3 region is CASSVAGGETQYF. CDR3 bases: TGTGCCAGCAGTGTTGCAGGGGGAGAGACCCAGTACTTC.

This chain links TRBV14 with TRBJ1-2; D is ambiguous. Per germline, CDR1 SGHDN and CDR2 FVKESK. The ends were cut back, 0 bases at V and 3 bases at J, with 5 bases in the middle. This CDR3 region has 13 residues. The CDR3 nucleotides are TGTGCCAGCAGCCAAGATGGACACTATGGCTACACCTTC. Protein: CASSQDGHYGYTF.

The chain combines TRBV9 with TRBJ2-1; tentatively, D is TRBD2 (6 bases). CDR1 and CDR2 (germline): SGDLS, YYNGEE. With 8 bases removed from V and 5 bases from J, the gap between germline ends came to 17 bases. The CDR3 runs 14 residues. The CDR3 nucleotides read TGTGCCAGTACCCCCCCGGGGAGGAACAATGAGCAGTTCTTC. Translation gives CASTPPGRNNEQFF.

The gene calls are TRBV29-1 and TRBJ1-2; a possible D gene is TRBD1 (6 bases). The CDR3 is 14 residues long. Germline V gene lookup returns CDR1 SQVTM and CDR2 ANQGSEA. Trimming removed 7 bases from V and 5 bases from J, with 20 bases in between. For the CDR3, the DNA is TGCAGCGCCTCCGGGACAAATGGCATTTATGGCTACACCTTC. This gives the protein CSASGTNGIYGYTF.

The CDR3 DNA sequence: TGCAGTGCTAGACTTCAGGGCGGCAAAGAGACCCAGTACTTC. Its translation: CSARLQGGKETQYF. The rearrangement uses TRBV20-1 and TRBJ2-5; a possible D gene is TRBD1 (5 bases). This CDR3 has 14 amino acids. Germline assignment: CDR1 DFQATT and CDR2 SNEGSKA (reference sequence). The V gene lost 2 bases and the J gene lost 3 bases, with 13 bases spanning the gap.